Below, 15 T cell receptor beta chains from the same sample are listed, as sequenced in a study of blood T cell repertoires in COVID-19. Only in-frame clones appear in the TCRdb table, and some are missing; sequencing was by immunoSEQ multiplex PCR. The data contain about 270,000 clones, around 89% of them singletons. The sample comprised PBMCs or T cells enriched from blood (not recorded which). All receptors derive from a woman aged 45-65 years who had recovered from COVID-19.

This chain uses TRBV19 with TRBJ2-1, with 7 bases fitting TRBD2. CDR1 and CDR2 (germline): LNHDA, SQIVND (reference sequence). The CDR3 runs to 16 residues. With 2 bases clipped from V and 2 bases from J, the junction kept 6 bases outside the gene matches. The CDR3 DNA reads TGTGCCAGTAGTATACGGGGGGACCTGGCCTACAATGAGCAGTTCTTC. Translated: CASSIRGDLAYNEQFF.

The gene calls are TRBV7-8 and TRBJ2-6, with 7 bases that match TRBD1. The CDR3 covers 17 residues. J lost 0 bases, V lost 1 base, and 3 bases had no gene match. The germline V gene encodes CDR1 SGHVS and CDR2 FQNEAQ. Here the CDR3 DNA reads TGTGCCAGCAGCTTAGTAGGGGGCTTCTCTGGGGCCAACGTCCTGACTTTC. Its translation: CASSLVGGFSGANVLTF.

V usage is TRBV7-3 and J usage is TRBJ2-3, with 7 bases fitting TRBD2. The CDR3 contains 16 residues. Germline V gene lookup returns CDR1 SGHTA and CDR2 FQGTGA. V gave up 1 base and J gave up 2 bases; unmatched junction bases: 6. In DNA, the CDR3 is TGTGCCAGCAGCTTAAATCTAGCGGCTTCCACAGATACGCAGTATTTT. This sequence encodes CASSLNLAASTDTQYF.

The rearrangement joins TRBV27 to TRBJ2-5; 7 positions match TRBD1. The CDR3 length is 14 residues. Looked up from germline, CDR1 is MNHEY and CDR2 is SMNVEV (reference sequence). V dropped 2 bases and J dropped 7; count of bases not matched to a gene: 7. This CDR3 is CASSLVGGAGTQYF. CDR3 nucleotides: TGTGCCAGCAGTTTAGTAGGGGGCGCAGGGACCCAGTACTTC.

This clone was counted only a few times. The chain links TRBV5-4 to TRBJ1-2; 9 nucleotides match TRBD1. This CDR3 has 13 residues. Germline CDR1 SGHNT, CDR2 YYREEE (reference sequence). The trim removed 4 bases at V and 6 bases at J, leaving 4 bases unmatched. CDR3 nucleotides: TGTGCCAGCAGCCAGACAGGGGGGAATGGCTACACCTTC. Its protein is CASSQTGGNGYTF.

This chain links TRBV15 with TRBJ1-5; possible D gene TRBD1, 5 bases. The V end was cut by 3 bases, the J end by 4 bases, with 16 bases between. The CDR3 length is 16 residues. The germline V gene encodes CDR1 LNHNV and CDR2 YYDKDF (reference sequence). This CDR3 reads CATSSGGGRRNQPQHF. The DNA for the CDR3 is TGTGCCACCAGCAGCGGGGGGGGAAGACGTAATCAGCCCCAGCATTTT.

The chain links TRBV15 to TRBJ2-1, with D tentatively TRBD1 (7 bases). CDR3 length equals 16 residues. The germline gives CDR1 LNHNV, CDR2 YYDKDF (reference sequence). The ends were cut back, 5 bases at V and 1 base at J, with 15 bases in the middle. The DNA for the CDR3 is TGTGCCACCAGCGCCAGGGGGGCGGTGTCCTACAATGAGCAGTTCTTC. Translation: CATSARGAVSYNEQFF. Using reference TRBV15 and TRBJ2-1 for the parts outside the CDR3, the full variable domain is DAMVIQNPRYQVTQFGKPVTLSCSQTLNHNVMYWYQQKSSQAPKLLFHYYDKDFNNEADTPDNFQSRRPNTSFCFLDIRSPGLGDTAMYLCATSARGAVSYNEQFFGPGTRLTVL.

CDR3 protein: CASTLDRVGGYTF. The CDR3, as DNA: TGTGCCAGCACCCTGGACAGGGTAGGAGGCTACACCTTC. This chain connects TRBV2 to TRBJ1-2; 8 bases map to TRBD1. Germline assignment: CDR1 SNHLY and CDR2 FYNNEI. CDR3 length: 13 residues. V lost 7 bases to trimming and J lost 8 bases; unmatched junction nucleotides: 9.

This chain links TRBV5-4 with TRBJ1-4, with D maybe TRBD1 (6 bases). Trimming shortened V by 7 bases and J by 5 bases, and 15 bases separated the two germline ends. Germline CDR1 reads SGHNT; CDR2 reads YYREEE (reference sequence). This CDR3 is 14 amino acids long. The CDR3 DNA reads as TGTGCCAGCGCCTCAGGACAGCGGAATGAAAAACTGTTTTTT. Its translation: CASASGQRNEKLFF.

This clone was picked up one time. J is TRBJ2-2 and V is TRBV24-1; 14 bases fit TRBD2. CDR1 is KGHDR and CDR2 is SFDVKD in the germline V gene. CDR3 length: 18 amino acids. V lost 5 bases, J lost 4 bases, and 8 bases stayed unmatched. CDR3 protein: CATSVMGLAGESTGELFF. CDR3 DNA sequence: TGTGCCACCAGTGTAATGGGACTAGCGGGAGAGAGCACCGGGGAGCTGTTTTTT.

The chain joins TRBV2 to TRBJ1-4, with no clear D. Germline loops: CDR1 SNHLY, CDR2 FYNNEI. V gave up 5 bases and J gave up 5 bases, with 12 bases separating them. The CDR3 sequence is 14 residues long. The chain's CDR3 is CASSIMTQNEKLFF. The CDR3, as DNA: TGTGCCAGCAGTATCATGACACAAAATGAAAAACTGTTTTTT.

This chain joins TRBV6-6 and TRBJ1-6; 11 positions agree with TRBD1. V gave up 6 bases and J gave up 7 bases; unmatched junction bases: 5. Germline V lookup: CDR1 MNHNY, CDR2 SVGAGI (reference sequence). The CDR3 has 15 amino acids. The CDR3 DNA sequence: TGTGCCAGCAGAAAGGACAGGGGGCTCAATTCACCCCTCCACTTT. It specifies CASRKDRGLNSPLHF.

V usage is TRBV27 and J usage is TRBJ1-6, with 7 bases matching TRBD1. This CDR3 contains 14 residues. Germline CDR1 and CDR2: MNHEY and SMNVEV (reference sequence). V was clipped by 5 bases and J by 8 bases; unmatched bases: 6. The CDR3 here is CASSTDRRYSPLHF. The CDR3 region has the DNA TGTGCCAGCAGTACGGACAGGCGCTATTCACCCCTCCACTTT.

The V and J genes are TRBV11-2 and TRBJ2-3, with D possibly being TRBD1 (6 bases). The germline V and J ends were trimmed by 5 bases and 2 bases, with 14 bases remaining between them. Germline V gene sequence: CDR1 SGHAT, CDR2 FQNNGV. The CDR3 contains 15 residues. The CDR3 DNA sequence: TGTGCCAGCAGCCCAAGCCCAGGGGACACAGATACGCAGTATTTT. This codes for CASSPSPGDTDTQYF.

The chain joins TRBV28 to TRBJ1-2, with D possibly matching TRBD1 (6 bases). This CDR3 region has 16 residues. Germline V CDR1 and CDR2: MDHEN, SYDVKM. V was pared by 3 bases and J by 3 bases, with 17 bases between. The CDR3 DNA reads as TGTGCCAGCAGTTTCGCCGGGACACGTTCCGACTATGGCTACACCTTC. It is translated as CASSFAGTRSDYGYTF.